This TCR beta chain was identified in a study of T-cell reconstitution after alpha-beta-depleted transplantation in children. With 6 bases clipped from V and 1 base from J, the junction kept 12 bases outside the gene matches. The CDR3 is 17 amino acids. The germline CDR1 and CDR2 sequences are SEHNR and FQNEAQ (reference sequence). This clonotype was recorded at least ten times. Unique molecular identifiers were used to barcode this TCRbeta library. MiXCR was run by TCRdb on the PCR reads, yielding one entry per CDR3 protein. The sample shows some 240,000 distinct CDR3 sequences, approximately 9.7% of them seen only once.

The clonotype originates from a human donor who donated a stem cell graft to a child with SCID. Sequenced here: PBMCs from the stem cell graft donor, sampled from the stem cell graft. This chain uses TRBV7-9 with TRBJ2-4, with 7 bases fitting TRBD1. CDR3 region: CASSLVQGFGAKNIQYF. CDR3 bases: TGTGCCAGCAGTCTTGTACAGGGGTTTGGGGCCAAAAACATTCAGTACTTC.